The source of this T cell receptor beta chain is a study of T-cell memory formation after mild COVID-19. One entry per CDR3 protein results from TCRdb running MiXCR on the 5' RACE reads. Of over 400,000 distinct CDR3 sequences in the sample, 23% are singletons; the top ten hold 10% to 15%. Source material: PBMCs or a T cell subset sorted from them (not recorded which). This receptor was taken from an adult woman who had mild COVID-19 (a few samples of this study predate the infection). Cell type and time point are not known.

As DNA, the CDR3 is TGCGCCAGCAGCCAAGGTCCCAGGGAACCCTACGAGCAGTACTTC. Protein: CASSQGPREPYEQYF. The chain joins TRBV4-1 to TRBJ2-7; tentatively, D is TRBD1 (5 bases). This CDR3 region has 15 residues. Trimming left V 1 base short and J 2 bases short, with 12 bases between. Per germline, CDR1 MGHRA and CDR2 YSYEKL.